Below, 8 T cell receptor beta chains from the same sample are listed, as sequenced in a study of blood T cell repertoires in COVID-19. Clones were read by immunoSEQ multiplex PCR, and TCRdb kept only the in-frame ones, dropping some. This sample has over 150,000 clones, with 81% found just once. Material: peripheral blood. All receptors come from a woman of 80 years or more with COVID-19, enrolled during active disease.

The chain carries TRBV5-4 and TRBJ2-1, with D possibly being TRBD2 (5 bases). V lost 0 bases to trimming and J lost 5 bases, with 9 bases between them. CDR1 and CDR2 (germline): SGHNT, YYREEE (reference sequence). The CDR3 spans 14 residues. The CDR3 DNA sequence: TGTGCCAGCAGCTTGGCCGACGGGAACAATGAGCAGTTCTTC. This sequence encodes CASSLADGNNEQFF.

This sequence joins TRBV10-3 and TRBJ1-4; TRBD1 aligns across 7 bases. CDR3 length equals 16 residues. J lost 7 bases, V lost 0 bases, and 8 bases had no gene match. Looked up from germline, CDR1 is ENHRY and CDR2 is SYGVKD. The DNA of the CDR3 is TGTGCCATCAGTGAGTCCCTGACAGGGCGGGGTGAAAAACTGTTTTTT. Translated: CAISESLTGRGEKLFF.

The rearrangement uses TRBV20-1 and TRBJ2-7, with D unresolved. Per germline, CDR1 DFQATT and CDR2 SNEGSKA (reference sequence). The CDR3 extends over 15 amino acids. V lost 3 bases, J lost 0 bases, and 15 bases lay in between. As DNA, the CDR3 is TGCAGTGCTAGTGGGTCCTATCTTAGCTCCTACGAGCAGTACTTC. Translation: CSASGSYLSSYEQYF.

The rearrangement uses TRBV28 and TRBJ2-6; tentatively, D is TRBD1 (6 bases). Germline V gene data show CDR1 as MDHEN and CDR2 as SYDVKM. This CDR3 is built from 16 residues. Trimming removed 7 bases from V and 2 bases from J, with 15 bases in between. CDR3 amino acids: CASTPSGAPGANVLTF. The CDR3 nucleotides read TGTGCCAGCACTCCTTCAGGGGCCCCTGGGGCCAACGTCCTGACTTTC.

J is TRBJ2-4 and V is TRBV4-2; TRBD2 agrees at 8 bases. CDR3 size: 15 residues. The germline V gene encodes CDR1 LGHNA and CDR2 YNFKEQ. J gave up 7 bases and V 1 base, and 6 bases lay outside the gene matches. The CDR3 DNA reads as TGTGCCAGCAGCCAAGGGACCGGGAGGGGCAACATTCAGTACTTC. The encoded protein is CASSQGTGRGNIQYF.

This clone appeared many times. The J gene is TRBJ1-4, the V gene TRBV2; D unresolved. The V gene lost 6 bases and the J gene lost 5 bases, with 7 bases spanning the gap. The CDR3 covers 12 residues. Per the germline V gene, CDR1 is SNHLY and CDR2 is FYNNEI. CDR3 sequence reads: CASSQANEKLFF. CDR3 nucleotide sequence: TGTGCCAGCAGCCAGGCGAATGAAAAACTGTTTTTT.

The chain uses TRBV18 and TRBJ2-7; a weak D match, TRBD1 (5 bases). The V and J ends lost 2 bases and 1 base respectively, with 6 bases between them. This CDR3 has 13 amino acids. Germline V CDR1 and CDR2: KGHSH, LQKENI. This chain's CDR3 is CASSPDRSYEQYF. CDR3 DNA: TGTGCCAGCTCACCAGACAGATCCTACGAGCAGTACTTC.

This clone was recorded a few times. This chain's CDR3 is CASSPDRERAFF. The CDR3, as DNA: TGTGCCAGCAGCCCGGACAGGGAAAGAGCTTTCTTT. The chain combines TRBV7-2 with TRBJ1-1; 8 nucleotides align to TRBD1. The trim removed 5 bases at V and 10 bases at J, leaving 6 bases unmatched. The CDR3 runs to 12 residues. Germline V gene sequence: CDR1 SGHTA, CDR2 FQGNSA. The complete variable domain, with remaining parts taken from reference TRBV7-2 and TRBJ1-1, reads GAGVSQSPSNKVTEKGKDVELRCDPISGHTALYWYRQSLGQGLEFLIYFQGNSAPDKSGLPSDRFSAERTGGSVSTLTIQRTQQEDSAVYLCASSPDRERAFFGQGTRLTVV.